This TCR beta chain was identified during a study of shared clonotypes between healthy human individuals. A split of CD4+ cells into CD45RA+ naive and CD45RA-negative memory subsets was performed. Researchers ran the assay at a deep level. The table came from immunoSEQ multiplex PCR; TCRdb's copy has only in-frame clones and leaves some out. The sample comprises over a million clones, approximately 98.5% of which are singletons, and roughly 0.36% rests with the top ten. The CDR3 consists of 13 residues. V was pared by 8 bases and J by 5 bases, with 15 bases between. In germline, CDR1 is SEHNR, CDR2 FQNEAQ (reference sequence). In regard to this clone: Its antigen is not known.

Broader study findings: Memory subsets generally showed smaller estimated richness than naive subsets did. Around 5% of naive CD4 clonotypes were common to several donors.

V usage is TRBV7-9 and J usage is TRBJ2-5, with D possibly TRBD2 on 5 matching bases. The specimen sequenced was naive CD4+ T cells sorted from blood. Subset indicated: CD45RA+ positively selected. The source of this sequence is a man aged 25-45 years in good health. The CDR3 DNA reads as TGTGCCAGCGGTGGAGGCCGGGGTGAGACCCAGTACTTC. Encoded protein: CASGGGRGETQYF.